The entry that follows covers one T cell receptor (beta chain) sequence. This sample was taken from a study of T cells in Graves' hyperthyroidism and ophthalmopathy. Germline CDR1 is MNHNS and CDR2 is SASEGT. This CDR3 is 12 amino acids long. The V end was cut by 8 bases, the J end by 6 bases, with 11 bases between. PBMCs were obtained from 10 ml fresh peripheral blood. RNA transcripts served as the template for amplifying TCR beta CDR3 regions. HTBI primers were the set used in a first-round RT-PCR of the TCR CDR3. TCRdb used MiXCR to reprocess the multiplex PCR reads, holding one entry per CDR3 protein. The sample shows about 610,000 distinct CDR3 sequences, roughly 14% of them seen only once.

The sequenced sample consisted of blood. The chain is built from TRBV6-1 and TRBJ1-5; D is uncertain. This clonotype originated in a woman aged 40-49 years with Graves' ophthalmopathy. CDR3 in DNA: TGTGCCAGCGGTACGTCTCTTCAGCCCCAGCATTTT. This encodes CASGTSLQPQHF.